The 26 T cell receptor beta chains reported below all come from one sample, sequenced in a study of shared clonotypes between healthy human individuals. Measured with immunoSEQ multiplex PCR; TCRdb has only the in-frame clones, and not every one. The profile shows roughly 2 million clones, around 95% of them singletons. The source material was naive CD4+ T cells sorted from blood. The subset is: CD45RA+ positively selected. Source of these receptors: a man aged 18 to 29 in good health.

The chain employs TRBV28 and TRBJ1-2; weak D call: TRBD1 (6 bases). V lost 6 bases to trimming and J lost 3 bases, with 17 bases between them. CDR1 and CDR2 (germline): MDHEN, SYDVKM. The CDR3 contains 15 residues. CDR3 sequence reads: CASSSGVPTYYGYTF. For the CDR3, the DNA is TGTGCCAGCAGCTCAGGGGTACCTACCTACTATGGCTACACCTTC.

The rearrangement links TRBV19 to TRBJ1-6; 9 positions match TRBD1. The ends lost 7 bases at V and 10 bases at J; junction bases unmatched: 11. The germline V gene encodes CDR1 LNHDA and CDR2 SQIVND (reference sequence). This CDR3 is 15 amino acids long. The CDR3 DNA sequence: TGTGCCAGTACCATTGGGGGGACAGGGAGGTCACCCCTCCACTTT. Its protein product is CASTIGGTGRSPLHF.

The chain uses TRBV5-6 and TRBJ2-1; 8 bases are a match to TRBD1. Losses at the gene ends were 0 bases for V and 8 bases for J; bases not matched to a gene: 10. This CDR3 region has 16 residues. Germline-derived CDR1 and CDR2 are SGHDT and YYEEEE. In DNA form, the CDR3 reads TGTGCCAGCAGCTTGGCCAAGGACAGGGTTATCTATGAGCAGTTCTTC. Translated: CASSLAKDRVIYEQFF. The whole variable domain, remainder taken from reference TRBV5-6 and TRBJ2-1, is DAGVTQSPTHLIKTRGQQVTLRCSPKSGHDTVSWYQQALGQGPQFIFQYYEEEERQRGNFPDRFSGHQFPNYSSELNVNALLLGDSALYLCASSLAKDRVIYEQFFGPGTRLTVL.

This chain links TRBV5-1 with TRBJ1-2, with D tentatively TRBD1 (5 bases). With 2 bases removed from V and 10 bases from J, the gap between germline ends came to 21 bases. Germline CDR1 reads SGHRS; CDR2 reads YFSETQ. There are 15 residues in the CDR3. CDR3 coding DNA: TGCGCCAGCAGCTTCTTTTCGGGGGACGGTTCGGACTACACCTTC. Translating it yields CASSFFSGDGSDYTF.

This chain joins TRBV27 and TRBJ2-2; the D gene is possibly TRBD2 (5 bases). V dropped 8 bases and J dropped 1 base, with 11 bases sitting between them. CDR1 MNHEY and CDR2 SMNVEV come from the germline V gene (reference sequence). CDR3 length equals 14 residues. The CDR3 region is CASRRGQNTGELFF. Here the CDR3 DNA reads TGTGCCAGCCGGAGAGGGCAGAACACCGGGGAGCTGTTTTTT.

The CDR3 DNA reads as TGCAGCGTTAAGACGACTAGCGGAGAAGAGACCCAGTACTTC. Protein sequence: CSVKTTSGEETQYF. The chain is built from TRBV29-1 and TRBJ2-5, with 9 bases matching TRBD2. The germline gives CDR1 SQVTM, CDR2 ANQGSEA. CDR3 length: 14 amino acids. Trimming cost V 5 bases and J 3 bases; bases outside gene matches: 7.

The V call is TRBV10-1, the J call TRBJ1-1, with 8 bases that match TRBD1. The CDR3 loop spans 14 amino acids. Per the germline V gene, CDR1 is WNHNN and CDR2 is SYGVQD (reference sequence). V trimming: 3 bases; J trimming: 4 bases; junction bases outside the gene matches: 4. CDR3 sequence (DNA): TGCGCCAGCAGTGAATACAGGGGGGTCACTGAAGCTTTCTTT. Translating it yields CASSEYRGVTEAFF.

The chain recombines TRBV5-1 with TRBJ2-1, with TRBD2 matching over 9 bases. The CDR3 is 15 residues long. The V segment lost 2 bases and the J segment 4 bases; nucleotides outside the gene matches: 4. CDR1 SGHRS and CDR2 YFSETQ come from the germline V gene. The chain's CDR3 is CASSFGSGGYNEQFF. CDR3 DNA sequence: TGCGCCAGCAGCTTTGGTAGCGGGGGTTACAATGAGCAGTTCTTC. Supplemented by reference TRBV5-1 and TRBJ2-1, the full variable domain reads KAGVTQTPRYLIKTRGQQVTLSCSPISGHRSVSWYQQTPGQGLQFLFEYFSETQRNKGNFPGRFSGRQFSNSRSEMNVSTLELGDSALYLCASSFGSGGYNEQFFGPGTRLTVL.

The gene calls are TRBV2 and TRBJ1-4; 8 bases are shared with TRBD1. This CDR3 has 14 amino acids. V gave up 4 bases and J gave up 5 bases; unmatched junction bases: 3. Germline V gives CDR1 SNHLY, CDR2 FYNNEI. CDR3 DNA sequence: TGTGCCAGCAGTGTGAGGACAGGGAATGAAAAACTGTTTTTT. Encoded protein: CASSVRTGNEKLFF.

V and J are TRBV2 and TRBJ2-3, with D possibly being TRBD1 (5 bases). The CDR3 loop spans 16 amino acids. The germline CDR1 and CDR2 sequences are SNHLY and FYNNEI. V lost 5 bases and J 0 bases, leaving 15 bases between the germline ends. The CDR3 loop reads CASSPQGLLSTDTQYF. CDR3 nucleotide sequence: TGTGCCAGCAGTCCTCAGGGCCTCCTAAGCACAGATACGCAGTATTTT.

This chain uses TRBV10-3 with TRBJ1-2; 12 positions agree with TRBD1. After removal of 0 bases from V and 8 bases from J, the junction contained 10 bases not matched to a gene. The germline CDR1 and CDR2 sequences are ENHRY and SYGVKD. The length of the CDR3 is 17 residues. The CDR3 sequence is CAISESPGDRGREGYTF. The CDR3 nucleotides are TGTGCCATCAGTGAGTCGCCGGGGGACAGGGGGCGAGAAGGCTACACCTTC.

This chain uses TRBV7-6 with TRBJ1-5; possible D gene TRBD1, 6 bases. The length of the CDR3 is 16 residues. Germline V CDR1 and CDR2: SGHVS, FNYEAQ. The germline V and J ends were trimmed by 2 bases and 1 base, with 12 bases remaining between them. The DNA of the CDR3 is TGTGCCAGCAGCTTACTAGGACAGCCCAGCAATCAGCCCCAGCATTTT. Translating gives CASSLLGQPSNQPQHF.

The chain links TRBV20-1 to TRBJ2-3; D not certain. V lost 6 bases and J lost 4, with 8 bases in between. The germline V gene encodes CDR1 DFQATT and CDR2 SNEGSKA (reference sequence). CDR3 size: 11 residues. The CDR3 coding sequence is TGCAGTGCCCAGACTGCAGATACGCAGTATTTT. Translated, it gives CSAQTADTQYF.

The chain employs TRBV7-9 and TRBJ1-5; no firm D call. CDR1 SEHNR and CDR2 FQNEAQ come from the germline V gene (reference sequence). The ends were cut back, 2 bases at V and 2 bases at J, with 13 bases in the middle. CDR3 length: 16 amino acids. The CDR3 is CASSLSWGIGNQPQHF. CDR3 DNA: TGTGCCAGCAGCTTATCCTGGGGTATTGGCAATCAGCCCCAGCATTTT.

This chain joins TRBV6-6 and TRBJ1-5; D remains unclear. Germline V lookup: CDR1 MNHNY, CDR2 SVGAGI (reference sequence). The ends were cut back, 2 bases at V and 6 bases at J, with 2 bases in the middle. The CDR3 covers 11 residues. CDR3 in DNA: TGTGCCAGCAGTTACAGTCAGCCCCAGCATTTT. It specifies CASSYSQPQHF.

The chain combines TRBV6-6 with TRBJ1-5; D call uncertain. Trimming stripped 0 bases from V and 3 bases from J, with 12 bases between. The CDR3 has 16 amino acids. Germline loops: CDR1 MNHNY, CDR2 SVGAGI (reference sequence). The CDR3 bases are TGTGCCAGCAGTTACTCTCATGGTCAGTACAATCAGCCCCAGCATTTT. Residues: CASSYSHGQYNQPQHF.

The chain has TRBV10-3 and TRBJ1-1; D unclear. The ends were cut back, 2 bases at V and 0 bases at J, with 7 bases in the middle. The germline CDR1 and CDR2 sequences are ENHRY and SYGVKD. The CDR3 sequence is 14 residues long. The CDR3 region has the DNA TGTGCCATCAGTGAGAACCGGATGAACACTGAAGCTTTCTTT. Its protein product is CAISENRMNTEAFF.

The chain has TRBV7-2 and TRBJ2-3; tentatively, D is TRBD1 (5 bases). CDR1 and CDR2 from the germline V gene are SGHTA and FQGNSA. V dropped 2 bases and J dropped 0 bases, with 9 bases sitting between them. The CDR3 is 15 residues long. CDR3 protein: CASSLPTVSTDTQYF. CDR3 nucleotides: TGTGCCAGCAGCTTACCGACAGTTAGCACAGATACGCAGTATTTT.

The chain carries TRBV7-9 and TRBJ1-1; 9 bases line up with TRBD1. The germline gives CDR1 SEHNR, CDR2 FQNEAQ (reference sequence). J gave up 1 base and V 4 bases, and 10 bases lay outside the gene matches. The length of the CDR3 is 17 residues. DNA for the CDR3: TGTGCCAGCAGCTCGCGTCCCGGGACAGGGCCGAACACTGAAGCTTTCTTT. It codes for CASSSRPGTGPNTEAFF.

This rearrangement joins TRBV19 to TRBJ1-3; D perhaps matches TRBD1 (6 bases). Germline V lookup: CDR1 LNHDA, CDR2 SQIVND (reference sequence). The CDR3 runs 15 residues. The germline V and J ends were trimmed by 2 bases and 8 bases, with 16 bases remaining between them. The CDR3 region is CASSINREDSYTIYF. Here the CDR3 DNA reads TGTGCCAGTAGTATAAACAGGGAGGACAGTTACACCATATATTTT.

The chain carries TRBV6-5 and TRBJ1-6, with D possibly being TRBD1 (5 bases). The CDR3 runs to 14 residues. Trimming took 6 bases from V and 8 from J, leaving 14 bases between them. Per germline, CDR1 MNHEY and CDR2 SVGAGI. DNA of the CDR3: TGTGCCAGCAGAAGAGGGGCTCAGGATTCACCCCTCCACTTT. It yields the protein CASRRGAQDSPLHF.

Notes on this clone: Additional DNA sequences in this sample encode the identical CDR3. This chain links TRBV5-1 with TRBJ1-1, with TRBD1 matching over 8 bases. The CDR3 is made up of 14 amino acids. Germline V gives CDR1 SGHRS, CDR2 YFSETQ. The V gene end was trimmed by 0 bases and the J gene end by 4 bases; junction bases not matched to a gene: 2. CDR3 residues: CASSLAQGGTEAFF. CDR3 in DNA: TGCGCCAGCAGCTTGGCACAGGGGGGCACTGAAGCTTTCTTT.

The chain has TRBV29-1 and TRBJ2-1, with 8 bases aligning to TRBD1. CDR1 and CDR2 from the germline V gene are SQVTM and ANQGSEA. The V segment lost 8 bases and the J segment 3 bases; nucleotides outside the gene matches: 3. The CDR3 has 12 amino acids. CDR3 in DNA: TGCAGCCTCGGGACAGGCTACAATGAGCAGTTCTTC. It yields the protein CSLGTGYNEQFF.

This clone was seen only once. This rearrangement joins TRBV6-1 to TRBJ2-1, with a weak D call TRBD2 (5 bases). The V gene lost 6 bases and the J gene lost 2 bases, with 14 bases spanning the gap. Per germline, CDR1 MNHNS and CDR2 SASEGT. This CDR3 contains 15 residues. The CDR3 DNA follows: TGTGCCAGCAGCGACTCTCACGGGACCTACAATGAGCAGTTCTTC. This codes for CASSDSHGTYNEQFF.

The table lists this clone with a count of one. This chain connects TRBV7-2 to TRBJ1-5; D gene unclear. Trimming removed 0 bases from V and 11 bases from J, with 11 bases in between. This CDR3 has 13 amino acids. In germline, CDR1 is SGHTA, CDR2 FQGNSA. CDR3 nucleotide sequence: TGTGCCAGCAGCTTAGCAGGAAGGAGGGCCCAGCATTTT. Translating gives CASSLAGRRAQHF.

The table lists this clone with a few counts. The CDR3, as DNA: TGTGCCAGCAGCCGCCGACAGGCAGTCCACCTGTGTTCACCCCTCCACTTT. It is translated as CASSRRQAVHLCSPLHF. The V gene is TRBV21-1, the J gene TRBJ1-6; TRBD1, the D gene given by the table, was not confirmed from the DNA. TRBV21-1 is a pseudogene segment. The CDR3 has 17 amino acids.